This T cell receptor (beta chain) was captured by sequencing in a study of cytomegalovirus exposure and HLA in healthy donors. With 60 Vbeta and 13 Jbeta primers, the PCR was carried out. Profiling relied on immunoSEQ multiplex PCR, and the TCRdb table lists in-frame clones only, not all of them. In total, the table holds 65,000 to 80,000 clones. On this clone itself: As yet, its antigen is unknown.

Study-wide points: Earlier analysis yielded a pattern in which most TCR beta V segments were productive about 90% or about 30% of the time. A later analysis showed HLA-associated TCR beta chains outstripping equally common others in clonal expansion.

The source is a man aged 30-40 years in good health and CMV-seronegative. The specimen sequenced was PBMCs.

CDR3 DNA: TGTGCCAGCACCCAGACTAGCGGGAGCTACGAGCAGTACTTC. This encodes CASTQTSGSYEQYF. The chain joins TRBV28 to TRBJ2-7; 12 bases are shared with TRBD2. This CDR3 is built from 14 residues. V dropped 7 bases and J dropped 3; count of bases not matched to a gene: 4. Germline values: CDR1 MDHEN, CDR2 SYDVKM.